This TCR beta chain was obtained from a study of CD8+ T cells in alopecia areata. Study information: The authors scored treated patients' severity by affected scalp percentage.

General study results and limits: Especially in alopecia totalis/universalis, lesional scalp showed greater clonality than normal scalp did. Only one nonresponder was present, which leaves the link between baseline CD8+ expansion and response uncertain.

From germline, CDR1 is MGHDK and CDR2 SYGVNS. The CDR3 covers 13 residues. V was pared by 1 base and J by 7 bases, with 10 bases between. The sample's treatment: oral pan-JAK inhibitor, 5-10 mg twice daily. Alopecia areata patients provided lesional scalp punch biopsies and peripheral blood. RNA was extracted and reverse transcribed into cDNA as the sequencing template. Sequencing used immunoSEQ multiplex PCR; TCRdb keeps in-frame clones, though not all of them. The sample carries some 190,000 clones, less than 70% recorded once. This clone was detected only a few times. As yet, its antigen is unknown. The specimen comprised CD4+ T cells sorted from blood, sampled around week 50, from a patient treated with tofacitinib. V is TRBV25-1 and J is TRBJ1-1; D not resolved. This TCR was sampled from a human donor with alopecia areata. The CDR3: CASSESLGFEAFF. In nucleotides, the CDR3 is TGTGCCAGCAGTGAATCCTTGGGGTTTGAAGCTTTCTTT.